One T cell receptor (beta chain) is described in this entry. The antigen remains unidentified. This clone may be a read error of a much larger clone one base away. The CDR3 totals 16 residues. From germline, CDR1 is LGHNA and CDR2 YSLEER. Trimming pared 0 bases from V and 6 bases from J, leaving 15 bases between. The entry originates in a study of post-analysis software for immune sequencing data. Study results and limitations: Normalized Chao1 diversity was significantly lower in multiple sclerosis patients than in controls. Several TRBV segments (TRBV5-6, TRBV5-1 and TRBV20-1 among them) occurred more frequently in patients than in controls.

Unique molecular identifiers were carried by the TCR beta cDNA libraries. MiXCR, run by TCRdb on the PCR reads, gives a single entry per CDR3 protein. This table holds hundreds of thousands of distinct CDR3 sequences, approximately 30% found once. This chain joins TRBV4-3 and TRBJ2-1, with D tentatively TRBD2 (6 bases). The sequence derives from a girl aged 10-17 years with multiple sclerosis. Input material: blood. In nucleotides, the CDR3 is TGCGCCAGCAGCCAAGAGCGAGGTAGCGGAGCCAATGAGCAGTTCTTC. Translated, it gives CASSQERGSGANEQFF.